One and the same sample provided the 20 T cell receptor beta chains below, sequenced in a study of T cell responses to AZD1222 COVID-19 vaccine. Profiled with immunoSEQ multiplex PCR; TCRdb holds only in-frame clones, not every one. The sample yields just under 150,000 clones, approximately 89% seen once. The input for sequencing was peripheral blood, taken 28 days after the second AZD1222 dose. These TCRs come from an adult who received the AZD1222 COVID-19 vaccine.

J is TRBJ2-7 and V is TRBV10-1, with 7 positions matching TRBD1. Germline V CDR1 and CDR2: WNHNN, SYGVQD (reference sequence). This CDR3 has 13 amino acids. V was pared by 2 bases and J by 3 bases, with 1 base of the junction left unmatched. As DNA, the CDR3 is TGCGCCAGCAGTGAGCACAGGGGCTACGAGCAGTACTTC. This gives the protein CASSEHRGYEQYF.

The genes are TRBV20-1 and TRBJ1-1; 7 nucleotides line up with TRBD1. J was trimmed by 10 bases and V by 6 bases; bases with no gene match: 8. The CDR3 runs to 11 residues. Germline assignment: CDR1 DFQATT and CDR2 SNEGSKA (reference sequence). CDR3 in amino acids: CSAVDREGAFF. Written as DNA, the CDR3 is TGCAGTGCGGTCGACAGGGAGGGAGCTTTCTTT.

This clone appeared a few times. This chain connects TRBV7-2 to TRBJ1-5; D gene ambiguous. Germline-derived CDR1 and CDR2 are SGHTA and FQGNSA. The CDR3 is made up of 14 amino acids. V lost 1 base to trimming and J lost 4 bases, with 8 bases between them. The CDR3 DNA is TGTGCCAGCAGCTTAGGGCAGGTAAATCAGCCCCAGCATTTT. It translates to CASSLGQVNQPQHF.

The sample holds a few counts of this clone. The chain employs TRBV7-3 and TRBJ2-2; D gene ambiguous. Germline V gives CDR1 SGHTA, CDR2 FQGTGA. The CDR3 is 13 residues long. The V gene lost 1 base and the J gene lost 3 bases, with 3 bases spanning the gap. The CDR3 sequence is CASSLSYTGELFF. The CDR3 nucleotides are TGTGCCAGCAGCTTAAGCTACACCGGGGAGCTGTTTTTT. Together with reference TRBV7-3 and TRBJ2-2, the CDR3 gives the full variable domain: GAGVSQTPSNKVTEKGKYVELRCDPISGHTALYWYRQSLGQGPEFLIYFQGTGAADDSGLPNDRFFAVRPEGSVSTLKIQRTERGDSAVYLCASSLSYTGELFFGEGSRLTVL.

V gene TRBV28 combines with J gene TRBJ1-5; D possibly corresponds to TRBD1 (6 bases). This CDR3 contains 17 residues. Trimming took off 7 bases at V and 3 bases at J, with 22 bases between the two ends. Germline CDR1 is MDHEN and CDR2 is SYDVKM. The CDR3, as DNA: TGTGCCAGCAACGCCGGGGAATGGGGGCCTTTCAATCAGCCCCAGCATTTT. Amino acid sequence: CASNAGEWGPFNQPQHF.

The V and J genes are TRBV7-9 and TRBJ1-1; a weak D match, TRBD1 (6 bases). V lost 2 bases to trimming and J lost 11 bases, with 12 bases between them. There are 12 residues in the CDR3. Looked up from germline, CDR1 is SEHNR and CDR2 is FQNEAQ (reference sequence). CDR3 in amino acids: CASSLSRGQAFF. The DNA of the CDR3 is TGTGCCAGCAGCTTATCGCGGGGGCAGGCTTTCTTT. The variable domain in full, completed from reference TRBV7-9 and TRBJ1-1, reads DTGVSQNPRHKITKRGQNVTFRCDPISEHNRLYWYRQTLGQGPEFLTYFQNEAQLEKSRLLSDRFSAERPKGSFSTLEIQRTEQGDSAMYLCASSLSRGQAFFGQGTRLTVV.

This chain uses TRBV27 with TRBJ2-7, with TRBD2 matching 9 bases. The CDR3 is 13 amino acids. Germline loops: CDR1 MNHEY, CDR2 SMNVEV (reference sequence). J lost 3 bases, V lost 4 bases, and 1 base had no gene match. CDR3 protein: CASSWREGYEQYF. The CDR3 DNA sequence: TGTGCCAGCAGTTGGCGGGAGGGCTACGAGCAGTACTTC.

This clone appeared a few times. The chain couples TRBV7-7 to TRBJ1-1; TRBD1 agrees at 9 bases. Germline CDR1 is SSHAT and CDR2 is FNYEAQ (reference sequence). J lost 5 bases, V lost 4 bases, and 2 bases had no gene match. The CDR3 extends over 13 amino acids. The CDR3 DNA reads TGTGCCAGCAGCTCGGGACAGGGAACTGAAGCTTTCTTT. Amino acid sequence: CASSSGQGTEAFF.

This rearrangement joins TRBV7-9 to TRBJ1-2; D is perhaps TRBD1 (5 bases). CDR1 is SEHNR and CDR2 is FQNEAQ in the germline V gene (reference sequence). Trimming shortened V by 1 base and J by 8 bases, and 11 bases separated the two germline ends. The CDR3 extends over 13 amino acids. The CDR3 sequence is CASSLEGSQGYTF. The CDR3 region has the DNA TGTGCCAGCAGCTTAGAGGGGAGTCAGGGCTACACCTTC.

The rearrangement uses TRBV19 and TRBJ2-1; tentative D call: TRBD1 (6 bases). Germline CDR1 LNHDA, CDR2 SQIVND (reference sequence). The CDR3 has 15 amino acids. V lost 7 bases and J lost 0, with 13 bases in between. CDR3 DNA sequence: TGTGCCAGTACCCGAACAGGGAGCTCCTACAATGAGCAGTTCTTC. It specifies CASTRTGSSYNEQFF.

The genes are TRBV14 and TRBJ2-7; the match to TRBD1 covers 11 bases. Germline V CDR1 and CDR2: SGHDN, FVKESK. The CDR3 contains 15 residues. V was pared by 2 bases and J by 3 bases, with 3 bases of the junction left unmatched. DNA of the CDR3: TGTGCCAGCAGCCAACGGGACAGGGGGGACTACGAGCAGTACTTC. As protein: CASSQRDRGDYEQYF.

The chain links TRBV30 to TRBJ1-3; D gene unclear. This CDR3 region has 13 residues. V was cut by 4 bases and J by 0 bases, with 7 bases left in between. Germline V gives CDR1 GTSNPN, CDR2 SVGIG (reference sequence). As DNA, the CDR3 is TGTGCCTGGAAGAGGAGCTCTGGAAACACCATATATTTT. Translated, it gives CAWKRSSGNTIYF.

J is TRBJ1-2 and V is TRBV10-3; D remains unclear. This CDR3 is built from 15 residues. The germline V and J ends were trimmed by 0 bases and 4 bases, with 12 bases remaining between them. The germline V gene has CDR1 ENHRY and CDR2 SYGVKD. The CDR3 sequence is CAISESGVGLYGYTF. DNA of the CDR3: TGTGCCATCAGTGAGTCTGGGGTAGGTCTCTATGGCTACACCTTC.

With respect to this clone: Sequence at one end of the junction differs from germline and may be a read error. The V and J genes are TRBV7-8 and TRBJ2-7, with 9 nucleotides matching TRBD1. The CDR3 has 13 residues. The germline CDR1 and CDR2 sequences are SGHVS and FQNEAQ. CDR3 sequence: CASSPHTRDREFF. In DNA, the CDR3 is TGTGCCAGCAGCCCCCACACCCGGGACAGGGAATTCTTC.

CDR3 protein: CSASLSGNTIYF. CDR3 bases: TGCAGTGCTAGTCTCTCTGGAAACACCATATATTTT. This rearrangement joins TRBV20-1 to TRBJ1-3; D ambiguous. The CDR3 has 12 residues. Per the germline V gene, CDR1 is DFQATT and CDR2 is SNEGSKA (reference sequence). Trimming pared 3 bases from V and 0 bases from J, leaving 3 bases between.

The rearrangement joins TRBV6-2 or TRBV6-3 to TRBJ2-5; maybe TRBD2 (5 bases). Germline values: CDR1 MNHEY, CDR2 SVGEGT. Trimming removed 6 bases from V and 4 bases from J, with 15 bases in between. There are 14 residues in the CDR3. The CDR3 bases are TGTGCCAGCAGCCCATGGGGAGTCCGAGAGACCCAGTACTTC. Its protein is CASSPWGVRETQYF.

The chain carries TRBV6-2 or TRBV6-3 and TRBJ2-5; TRBD2 might be the D (6 bases). The length of the CDR3 is 14 residues. V was trimmed by 8 bases and J by 5 bases, leaving 18 bases between them. Germline V gives CDR1 MNHEY, CDR2 SVGEGT. CDR3 coding DNA: TGTGCCAGCTGTTTGGGACTGGAGGGGGAGACCCAGTACTTC. It translates to CASCLGLEGETQYF.

The chain carries TRBV4-3 and TRBJ2-1; D possibly corresponds to TRBD2 (6 bases). This CDR3 contains 16 residues. CDR1 and CDR2 from the germline V gene are LGHNA and YSLEER. Trimming left V 0 bases short and J 8 bases short, with 17 bases between. CDR3 amino acids: CASSQDVGGIVYEQFF. In nucleotides, the CDR3 is TGCGCCAGCAGCCAAGATGTAGGCGGGATTGTCTATGAGCAGTTCTTC.

V is TRBV2 and J is TRBJ1-3; no clear D. Germline V gene sequence: CDR1 SNHLY, CDR2 FYNNEI. V lost 7 bases and J lost 0, with 13 bases in between. The length of the CDR3 is 15 residues. The CDR3 spells CASTFHSLSGNTIYF. CDR3 nucleotide sequence: TGTGCCAGCACTTTCCACTCTCTCTCTGGAAACACCATATATTTT.

The chain joins TRBV10-3 to TRBJ1-1, with TRBD1 identical over 8 bases. This CDR3 comprises 14 residues. Germline V gene sequence: CDR1 ENHRY, CDR2 SYGVKD. V shed 5 bases, J shed 3 bases, and the junction held 5 bases outside the gene matches. Written as DNA, the CDR3 is TGTGCCATCAGTAAGGACAGGGCTGACACTGAAGCTTTCTTT. Protein product: CAISKDRADTEAFF.